A selection of T cell receptor beta chains follows, all from one sample in a study of cytomegalovirus exposure and HLA in healthy donors. Measured with immunoSEQ multiplex PCR; TCRdb has only the in-frame clones, and not every one. The table has 150,000 to 200,000 clones, roughly 77% seen once. Sequenced sample: PBMCs. Source of these receptors: a woman aged 45-59 years in good health and CMV-seronegative. Each CDR3 is given with its conserved first and last residue. A D gene is named only where the DNA matches it firmly. For some rows the clone size is stated as once, few or many, or as a class when expanded; others skip it.

>TRBV11-2|TRBD2|-|TRBJ2-2
TGTGCCAGCAGCCAGGGACTAGCGGGAGGGAATGGGGAGCTGTTTTTT
CASSQGLAGGNGELFF
>TRBV7-9|-|-|TRBJ1-2
TGTGCCAGCAGCTCACTGGGGGCTCCGAACTATGGCTACACCTTC
CASSSLGAPNYGYTF
>TRBV6-1|-|few|TRBJ1-2
TGTGCCAGCAGTGCGGGGGTCTATGGCTACACCTTC
CASSAGVYGYTF
>TRBV10-3|TRBD1|-|TRBJ2-7
TGTGCCATCAGCACCGGGACAGGGGCCTACGAGCAGTACTTC
CAISTGTGAYEQYF
>TRBV7-2|-|-|TRBJ1-3
TGTGCCAGCAGCTCCGGAGTCTCTGGAAACACCATATATTTT
CASSSGVSGNTIYF
>TRBV5-6|-|-|TRBJ1-2
TGTGCCAGCAGCTTGGGGCGGAGGAACTATGGCTACACCTTC
CASSLGRRNYGYTF
>TRBV7-3|TRBD2|-|TRBJ2-2
TGTGCCAGCAGCTTAATAGCGGGAGTTCGCACCGGGGAGCTGTTTTTT
CASSLIAGVRTGELFF
>TRBV7-2|TRBD1|-|TRBJ1-5
TGTGCCAGCAGCCCGACAGGGGGCAGGCATCAGCCCCAGCATTTT
CASSPTGGRHQPQHF
>TRBV6-6|-|-|TRBJ1-1
TGTGCCAGCATTACGTCGGTACGGGCTGAAGCTTTCTTT
CASITSVRAEAFF
>TRBV27|-|once|TRBJ1-5
TGTGCCAGCAGTTCCCTTAGGGGGTGGCAGGAAGCGCAGCCCCAGCATTTT
CASSSLRGWQEAQPQHF
>TRBV15|-|few|TRBJ1-4
TGTGCCACCAGCAGAGATCTGGGTATAAAGGAGATTGAAAAACTGTTTTTT
CATSRDLGIKEIEKLFF
>TRBV2|TRBD1|few|TRBJ1-4
TGTGCCAGCATCGAGGACAGGGGTAATGAAAAACTGTTTTTT
CASIEDRGNEKLFF
>TRBV10-3|-|-|TRBJ1-1
TGTGCCATCAGTGGGACACCTAACACTGAAGCTTTCTTT
CAISGTPNTEAFF
>TRBV4-2|-|-|TRBJ1-2
TGTGCCAGCAGCCGGGGTCAAGTGACAGATGGCTACACCTTC
CASSRGQVTDGYTF
>TRBV4-3|-|once|TRBJ1-1
TGCGCCAGCAGCCATGTGTGGATGAGGGAGAACACTGAAGCTTTCTTT
CASSHVWMRENTEAFF
>TRBV4-3|TRBD2|-|TRBJ2-1
TGCGCCAGCAGCCAAGATCTTTGGACTAGCGGCACCGATGAGCAGTTCTTC
CASSQDLWTSGTDEQFF
>TRBV7-9|TRBD1|-|TRBJ2-7
TGTGCCAGCAGCTTCCGGGACAGGAGTAACTACGAGCAGTACTTC
CASSFRDRSNYEQYF
>TRBV4-3|-|-|TRBJ2-2
TGCGCCAGCAGCCAAGATGGGCGGGTTAACACCGGGGAGCTGTTTTTT
CASSQDGRVNTGELFF
>TRBV6-5|TRBD1|-|TRBJ1-6
TGTGCCGGCGGGGACAGTCATAATTCACCCCTCCACTTT
CAGGDSHNSPLHF
>TRBV5-1|-|-|TRBJ1-4
TGCGCCAGCAGCGGAATGGGGGCTGGGGAAAAACTGTTTTTT
CASSGMGAGEKLFF
>TRBV27|TRBD2|-|TRBJ2-1
TGTGCCAGCAGTGTTAGCGGGCTCTACTACAATGAGCAGTTCTTC
CASSVSGLYYNEQFF
>TRBV6-1|-|-|TRBJ1-3
TGTGCCAGCAACAGGTCTGGAAACACCATATATTTT
CASNRSGNTIYF
>TRBV9|-|-|TRBJ2-2
TGTGCCAGCAGCGTCGGAGGGACCGGGGAGCTGTTTTTT
CASSVGGTGELFF
>TRBV7-2|-|-|TRBJ1-4
TGTGCCAGCAGCCCAGAGGCGTCCCGGGCAGGACGGGGTAAACTGTTTTTT
CASSPEASRAGRGKLFF
>TRBV4-1|-|-|TRBJ2-5
TGCGCCAGCAGCCAAGACCCCGGGACAATGAAGACCCAGTACTTC
CASSQDPGTMKTQYF
>TRBV19|-|once|TRBJ1-1
TGTGCCAGTAGTGCCTTAAGGTCGCCGGGCACTGAAGCTTTCTTT
CASSALRSPGTEAFF
>TRBV6-1|-|-|TRBJ1-5
TGTGCCAGCAGTGACACAGGGATGGGTAGCAATCAGCCCCAGCATTTT
CASSDTGMGSNQPQHF
>TRBV19|TRBD1|-|TRBJ2-2
TGTGCCAGTAGTATATTGACAGGGGCCGGGGAGCTGTTTTTT
CASSILTGAGELFF
>TRBV30|TRBD2|-|TRBJ2-1
TGTGCCTCCGGCGGGAGGGGTTACAATGAGCAGTTCTTC
CASGGRGYNEQFF
>TRBV21-1|-|-|TRBJ2-7
TGTGCCAGCATCCCAGGGGGACAGGGGGGAATCGGCGACGAGCAGTACTTC
CASIPGGQGGIGDEQYF